A selection of T cell receptor beta chains follows, all from one sample in a study of cytomegalovirus exposure and HLA in healthy donors. Data came from immunoSEQ multiplex PCR; TCRdb stores just in-frame clones and leaves some out. The table records some 130,000 clones, approximately 87% of them present only once. The sequenced material came from PBMCs. These receptors all come from a man aged 35-49 years in good health and CMV-seronegative. Each CDR3 is given with its conserved first and last residue. A D gene is named only where the DNA matches it firmly. Not all rows give a size; the values are once, few, many and, for expanded clones, a class.

>TRBJ1-2|few|TRBD1|TRBV27
TGTGCCAGCGCCCGGACAGGGGAATCTGGCTACACCTTC
CASARTGESGYTF
>TRBJ2-3|-|TRBD1|TRBV6-1
TGTGCCAGCAGTGAAGGGGACAGGGTCACAGATACGCAGTATTTT
CASSEGDRVTDTQYF
>TRBJ1-4|-|TRBD1|TRBV6-1
TGTGCCAGCAGTGATACCTCGGGACAGCACGAAAAACTGTTTTTT
CASSDTSGQHEKLFF
>TRBJ2-7|-|-|TRBV28
TGTGCCACCATCCCGGCACAGTCTTACGAGCAGTACTTC
CATIPAQSYEQYF
>TRBJ2-7|-|TRBD1|TRBV5-4
TGTGCCAGCAGCCACACCACTCACCCACAGGGGGCGTCGTCCGAGCAGTACTTC
CASSHTTHPQGASSEQYF
>TRBJ1-1|-|TRBD1|TRBV28
TGTGCCACCCTCGGGACAGGGGGCAATTCGGACACTGAAGCTTTCTTT
CATLGTGGNSDTEAFF
>TRBJ2-7|-|-|TRBV7-8
TGTGCCAGCAGCTTAGCGGGGGCAAGCTCCTACGAGCAGTACTTC
CASSLAGASSYEQYF
>TRBJ2-1|-|TRBD2|TRBV27
TGTGCCAGCAGTCTATTAGCGGGGGTCTCCTACAATGAGCAGTTCTTC
CASSLLAGVSYNEQFF
>TRBJ1-2|-|TRBD1|TRBV25-1
TGTGCCAGCAGGGAAGACAGGGGGAATGGCTACACCTTC
CASREDRGNGYTF
>TRBJ2-6|few|-|TRBV7-9
TGTGCCAGCAGCTTGGGGGGCTCTGGGGCCAACGTCCTGACTTTC
CASSLGGSGANVLTF